What follows are 32 T cell receptor beta chains derived from one specimen sequenced in a study of a mutant IDH1 vaccine in newly diagnosed glioma. Profiled with immunoSEQ multiplex PCR; TCRdb holds only in-frame clones, not every one. This sample yields about 92,000 clones, of which approximately 83% are seen a single time; roughly 7.1% belongs to the top ten. The time point was: baseline, week 1 (first vaccination visit). The sample's treatment: pre-vaccination baseline after standard-of-care therapy. This material consisted of PBMCs, taken from a glioma patient treated with radiotherapy, temozolomide or both. All receptors derive from a woman aged 50 to 60 with glioma.

This clone appeared a single time. The rearrangement links TRBV28 to TRBJ2-5; tentatively, D is TRBD1 (6 bases). The CDR3 is made up of 14 amino acids. V was trimmed by 6 bases and J by 2 bases, leaving 13 bases between them. The V gene's germline CDR1 is MDHEN and CDR2 SYDVKM. As DNA, the CDR3 is TGTGCCAGCAGCCTCTGGGACACTCAAGAGACCCAGTACTTC. Its protein product is CASSLWDTQETQYF.

The chain couples TRBV19 to TRBJ2-1, with TRBD2 as a possible D gene (5 bases). Germline CDR1 LNHDA, CDR2 SQIVND (reference sequence). The CDR3 sequence is 17 residues long. Trimming shortened V by 4 bases and J by 0 bases, and 16 bases separated the two germline ends. CDR3 protein: CASSTFKRQSSYNEQFF. The CDR3 region has the DNA TGTGCCAGTAGTACCTTTAAGCGGCAGAGCTCCTACAATGAGCAGTTCTTC.

The chain combines TRBV6-5 with TRBJ1-2; D gene ambiguous. Deletions cut 6 bases from V and 2 bases from J, with 13 bases between. This CDR3 is built from 14 residues. The germline V gene encodes CDR1 MNHEY and CDR2 SVGAGI. Here the CDR3 reads CASRGIPGNYGYTF. CDR3 sequence (DNA): TGTGCCAGCAGGGGGATACCCGGGAACTATGGCTACACCTTC.

This clone was seen a few times. The chain is built from TRBV15 and TRBJ2-7, with TRBD1 matching over 8 bases. The CDR3 length is 16 residues. With V trimmed by 1 base and J by 2 bases, 7 bases remained unmatched. Germline values: CDR1 LNHNV, CDR2 YYDKDF (reference sequence). The CDR3 sequence is CATSRGGGQGPYEQYF. CDR3 coding DNA: TGTGCCACCAGCAGAGGGGGCGGACAGGGCCCCTACGAGCAGTACTTC.

The CDR3 sequence is CASLTGKGYGYTF. DNA of the CDR3: TGTGCCAGCCTGACAGGGAAGGGCTATGGCTACACCTTC. The gene calls are TRBV6-6 and TRBJ1-2; 7 nucleotides agree with TRBD1. V dropped 8 bases and J dropped 4; count of bases not matched to a gene: 7. The length of the CDR3 is 13 residues. CDR1 and CDR2 from the germline V gene are MNHNY and SVGAGI (reference sequence).

As concerns this clone: The sample holds other DNA sequences that translate to the same CDR3. This chain uses TRBV7-2 with TRBJ1-1, with D hard to call. V gave up 5 bases and J gave up 0 bases, with 7 bases separating them. Germline V gives CDR1 SGHTA, CDR2 FQGNSA. The CDR3 length is 13 residues. CDR3 DNA: TGTGCCAGCAGCCCACAGTTGAACACTGAAGCTTTCTTT. This sequence encodes CASSPQLNTEAFF. Together with reference TRBV7-2 and TRBJ1-1, the CDR3 gives the full variable domain: GAGVSQSPSNKVTEKGKDVELRCDPISGHTALYWYRQSLGQGLEFLIYFQGNSAPDKSGLPSDRFSAERTGGSVSTLTIQRTQQEDSAVYLCASSPQLNTEAFFGQGTRLTVV.

The rearrangement links TRBV28 to TRBJ1-5; a weak D match, TRBD1 (6 bases). CDR3 size: 15 residues. V gave up 4 bases and J gave up 6 bases, with 16 bases separating them. The germline CDR1 and CDR2 sequences are MDHEN and SYDVKM. This CDR3 reads CASSSPGAGSQPQHF. CDR3 sequence (DNA): TGTGCCAGCAGTTCCCCAGGGGCCGGGAGTCAGCCCCAGCATTTT.

This chain links TRBV7-9 with TRBJ2-5, with TRBD1 as a possible D gene (5 bases). The germline V gene encodes CDR1 SEHNR and CDR2 FQNEAQ (reference sequence). This CDR3 is 16 amino acids long. With 1 base removed from V and 2 bases from J, the gap between germline ends came to 14 bases. The CDR3 DNA sequence: TGTGCCAGCAGCTTAGTTCCGGACACCCCACAAGAGACCCAGTACTTC. This sequence encodes CASSLVPDTPQETQYF.

The CDR3 DNA reads TGCGCCAGCAGCGTGGACAGGGCCAACACTGAAGCTTTCTTT. Encoded protein: CASSVDRANTEAFF. The J gene is TRBJ1-1, the V gene TRBV5-1; TRBD1 agrees at 8 bases. With V trimmed by 4 bases and J by 2 bases, 4 bases remained unmatched. Germline V gene sequence: CDR1 SGHRS, CDR2 YFSETQ. The CDR3 has 14 residues.

The chain carries TRBV6-5 and TRBJ1-5, with a possible D match to TRBD1 (5 bases). The CDR3 totals 10 residues. Per the germline V gene, CDR1 is MNHEY and CDR2 is SVGAGI. V lost 7 bases, J lost 16 bases, and 14 bases lay in between. The CDR3 sequence is CASKGRPRHF. The CDR3 DNA is TGTGCCAGCAAGGGACGGCCTCGCCATTTT.

The table lists this clone with a few counts. V gene TRBV30 combines with J gene TRBJ1-2, with D perhaps TRBD1 (5 bases). The germline V gene has CDR1 GTSNPN and CDR2 SVGIG (reference sequence). Trimming took off 8 bases at V and 4 bases at J, with 17 bases between the two ends. CDR3 length: 13 residues. In nucleotides, the CDR3 is TGTGCCCGGGCGAGGGGACGTAGCTATGGCTACACCTTC. Translation gives CARARGRSYGYTF.

The chain carries TRBV5-1 and TRBJ1-5; no firm D call. The CDR3 has 14 amino acids. Germline V gene data show CDR1 as SGHRS and CDR2 as YFSETQ. The V gene lost 0 bases and the J gene lost 7 bases, with 11 bases spanning the gap. The CDR3 nucleotides read TGCGCCAGCAGCTTGGGTCAGGAGGGCCAGCCCCAGCATTTT. It encodes CASSLGQEGQPQHF.

The chain has TRBV14 and TRBJ1-2, with 7 positions matching TRBD1. The CDR3 spans 15 residues. With V trimmed by 0 bases and J by 7 bases, 8 bases remained unmatched. Germline V gene lookup returns CDR1 SGHDN and CDR2 FVKESK. CDR3 bases: TGTGCCAGCAGCCAAGATCTTAGGGGGCTGGGTGGCTACACCTTC. Encoded protein: CASSQDLRGLGGYTF.

The chain has TRBV5-1 and TRBJ1-5, with D perhaps matching TRBD1 (6 bases). With 2 bases removed from V and 7 bases from J, the gap between germline ends came to 13 bases. This CDR3 spans 14 amino acids. Germline V CDR1 and CDR2: SGHRS, YFSETQ. The CDR3 DNA follows: TGCGCCAGCAGCTTCGGAGACAGGAGACAGCCCCAGCATTTT. Its protein product is CASSFGDRRQPQHF.

J is TRBJ1-5 and V is TRBV6-4; tentatively, D is TRBD1 (5 bases). This CDR3 spans 14 amino acids. The V end lost 2 bases, the J end lost 7 bases, and 12 bases lay between the germline ends. Germline assignment: CDR1 MRHNA and CDR2 SNTAGT. In DNA, the CDR3 is TGTGCCAGCAGTGACATTGCAGGGAGGCAGCCCCAGCATTTT. This translates into CASSDIAGRQPQHF.

This clone has just one count. CDR3 loop: CASSPWQADEKLFF. In DNA form, the CDR3 reads TGTGCCAGCAGCCCTTGGCAGGCGGATGAAAAACTGTTTTTT. The chain is built from TRBV7-2 and TRBJ1-4; no clear D. Germline assignment: CDR1 SGHTA and CDR2 FQGNSA. CDR3 length: 14 amino acids. V dropped 5 bases and J dropped 6 bases, with 13 bases sitting between them. The variable domain in full, completed from reference TRBV7-2 and TRBJ1-4, reads GAGVSQSPSNKVTEKGKDVELRCDPISGHTALYWYRQSLGQGLEFLIYFQGNSAPDKSGLPSDRFSAERTGGSVSTLTIQRTQQEDSAVYLCASSPWQADEKLFFGSGTQLSVL.

The chain carries TRBV18 and TRBJ1-1, with 8 positions matching TRBD1. Germline CDR1 KGHSH, CDR2 LQKENI. The J segment lost 6 bases and the V segment lost 3 bases, leaving 3 bases of the junction unmatched. This CDR3 spans 13 amino acids. This CDR3 is CASSPSTGAEAFF. DNA for the CDR3: TGTGCCAGCTCACCCTCGACAGGGGCTGAAGCTTTCTTT.

Comments on this clone: At the DNA level, this CDR3 is encoded by other sequences in the same sample as well. The V call is TRBV19, the J call TRBJ2-7, with 7 nucleotides matching TRBD1. This CDR3 contains 14 residues. CDR1 is LNHDA and CDR2 is SQIVND in the germline V gene (reference sequence). Unmatched junction bases numbered 3, after V lost 1 base and J lost 3 bases. CDR3 sequence: CASSIGTGDYEQYF. CDR3 nucleotide sequence: TGTGCCAGTAGTATAGGTACAGGGGACTACGAGCAGTACTTC.

This clone was found a few times. The DNA of the CDR3 is TGTGCCAGCATGGGGGAAGCTCAGCCCCAGCATTTT. Its protein product is CASMGEAQPQHF. The chain recombines TRBV2 with TRBJ1-5; D is perhaps TRBD1 (5 bases). V shed 7 bases and J shed 6 bases, with 10 bases lying between them. The CDR3 spans 12 residues. Germline V gives CDR1 SNHLY, CDR2 FYNNEI.

The chain has TRBV30 and TRBJ1-6; D gene uncertain. The V gene's germline CDR1 is GTSNPN and CDR2 SVGIG (reference sequence). V lost 3 bases, J lost 10 bases, and 10 bases lay in between. This CDR3 region has 12 residues. As DNA, the CDR3 is TGTGCCTGGAGGAACGACGACTCACCCCTCCACTTT. Translation gives CAWRNDDSPLHF.

The chain joins TRBV15 to TRBJ1-1; D not certain. Germline V gene sequence: CDR1 LNHNV, CDR2 YYDKDF (reference sequence). The CDR3 runs 14 residues. Trimming pared 8 bases from V and 0 bases from J, leaving 13 bases between. The CDR3 is CATVTTTLNTEAFF. In DNA form, the CDR3 reads TGTGCCACCGTAACCACCACATTGAACACTGAAGCTTTCTTT.

The chain carries TRBV5-8 and TRBJ1-2; 10 nucleotides align to TRBD1. V dropped 4 bases and J dropped 13; count of bases not matched to a gene: 10. CDR3 length: 13 amino acids. Germline CDR1 is SGHTS and CDR2 is YDEGEE. In DNA form, the CDR3 reads TGTGCCAGCAGCAGGGGACAGGGGCCCTCGGGCACCTTC. This codes for CASSRGQGPSGTF.

Here the CDR3 DNA reads TGTGCCAGCCATAGGTCCTACAATGAGCAGTTCTTC. As protein: CASHRSYNEQFF. The chain carries TRBV27 and TRBJ2-1; D is unclear. This CDR3 is 12 amino acids long. Trimming took off 8 bases at V and 1 base at J, with 6 bases between the two ends. Germline V gene lookup returns CDR1 MNHEY and CDR2 SMNVEV (reference sequence).

The rearrangement links TRBV9 to TRBJ1-1; 7 bases map to TRBD1. Looked up from germline, CDR1 is SGDLS and CDR2 is YYNGEE. This CDR3 contains 15 residues. Trimming at V came to 2 bases and at J to 4 bases, leaving 8 bases not matched to a gene. This CDR3 reads CASSVPNRGGTEAFF. The CDR3 DNA reads as TGTGCCAGCAGCGTTCCAAACAGGGGAGGCACTGAAGCTTTCTTT. The full variable domain, completed using reference TRBV9 and TRBJ1-1, is DSGVTQTPKHLITATGQRVTLRCSPRSGDLSVYWYQQSLDQGLQFLIQYYNGEERAKGNILERFSAQQFPDLHSELNLSSLELGDSALYFCASSVPNRGGTEAFFGQGTRLTVV.

The chain uses TRBV27 and TRBJ1-3; D is ambiguous. In germline, CDR1 is MNHEY, CDR2 SMNVEV (reference sequence). The CDR3 is 15 residues long. V was cut by 6 bases and J by 1 base, with 13 bases left in between. In nucleotides, the CDR3 is TGTGCCAGCAGGCCGATGGGGAGTTCTGGAAACACCATATATTTT. Its translation is CASRPMGSSGNTIYF.

V gene TRBV27 combines with J gene TRBJ2-7; D uncertain. The V end was cut by 0 bases, the J end by 0 bases, with 6 bases between. The germline CDR1 and CDR2 sequences are MNHEY and SMNVEV (reference sequence). CDR3 length: 14 residues. The CDR3 protein is CASSLSVLSYEQYF. DNA of the CDR3: TGTGCCAGCAGTTTATCAGTGCTCTCCTACGAGCAGTACTTC.

This chain joins TRBV2 and TRBJ2-7; 10 nucleotides align to TRBD1. Per the germline V gene, CDR1 is SNHLY and CDR2 is FYNNEI. Losses at the gene ends were 8 bases for V and 8 bases for J; bases not matched to a gene: 18. The CDR3 has 16 amino acids. The CDR3 DNA follows: TGTGCCAGCCTCGGTAAGGGCGGGACAGGGGCCTTACAGCAGTACTTC. It codes for CASLGKGGTGALQQYF.

The chain is built from TRBV4-2 and TRBJ2-1, with 10 positions matching TRBD2. Per the germline V gene, CDR1 is LGHNA and CDR2 is YNFKEQ. There are 17 residues in the CDR3. The ends lost 4 bases at V and 0 bases at J; junction bases unmatched: 6. The DNA for the CDR3 is TGTGCCAGCAGCCGCCCCGGGACTAGCGACTCCTACAATGAGCAGTTCTTC. It is translated as CASSRPGTSDSYNEQFF.

The chain combines TRBV27 with TRBJ1-4; D is perhaps TRBD1 (5 bases). V was shortened by 3 bases and J by 8 bases, with 13 bases between the two germline ends. Per germline, CDR1 MNHEY and CDR2 SMNVEV (reference sequence). The CDR3 has 14 residues. The DNA of the CDR3 is TGTGCCAGCAGTTTCAGGGCCCCCGGAGAAAAACTGTTTTTT. Its protein product is CASSFRAPGEKLFF.

This sequence joins TRBV6-5 and TRBJ1-5; D is possibly TRBD1 (5 bases). Trimming shortened V by 5 bases and J by 5 bases, and 16 bases separated the two germline ends. Germline CDR1 MNHEY, CDR2 SVGAGI. The CDR3 is 15 amino acids. The CDR3: CASSLSRRGDQPQHF. The CDR3 DNA reads as TGTGCCAGCAGTCTCAGTCGGAGGGGCGATCAGCCCCAGCATTTT.

V usage is TRBV9 and J usage is TRBJ2-3; possible D gene TRBD2, 5 bases. V gave up 2 bases and J gave up 4 bases, with 11 bases separating them. The CDR3 length is 14 residues. CDR1 and CDR2 from the germline V gene are SGDLS and YYNGEE. The CDR3 sequence is CASSVSSVADTQYF. The CDR3 coding sequence is TGTGCCAGCAGCGTGAGTAGCGTGGCAGATACGCAGTATTTT. The full variable domain, rest sourced from reference TRBV9 and TRBJ2-3, is DSGVTQTPKHLITATGQRVTLRCSPRSGDLSVYWYQQSLDQGLQFLIQYYNGEERAKGNILERFSAQQFPDLHSELNLSSLELGDSALYFCASSVSSVADTQYFGPGTRLTVL.

The chain joins TRBV15 to TRBJ1-5; D not resolved. The CDR3 consists of 14 residues. The V end lost 4 bases, the J end lost 0 bases, and 7 bases lay between the germline ends. Germline values: CDR1 LNHNV, CDR2 YYDKDF (reference sequence). The CDR3 protein is CATSTDISNQPQHF. As DNA, the CDR3 is TGTGCCACCAGCACCGATATTAGCAATCAGCCCCAGCATTTT.